This TCR beta chain was recorded in a study of response to subunit inactivated influenza vaccine. V lost 3 bases, J lost 1 base, and 8 bases lay in between. The length of the CDR3 is 14 residues. In germline, CDR1 is SGHDN, CDR2 FVKESK. TCRdb re-derived calls from the RT-PCR reads in MiXCR, one entry per CDR3 protein. The sample holds about 520,000 distinct CDR3 sequences, roughly 11% seen once. The sample consisted of PBMCs from blood, taken about 6 weeks after vaccination. The rearrangement links TRBV14 to TRBJ2-3; possibly TRBD1 or TRBD2 for D (5 bases each). The receptor was isolated from a man aged 45-65 years who received an inactivated influenza vaccine. CDR3 DNA sequence: TGTGCCAGCAGCCAGGGACGCCGCACAGATACGCAGTATTTT. This codes for CASSQGRRTDTQYF.